These 14 T cell receptor beta chains were sequenced from one sample in a study of T cell clones after liver transplantation. Produced via immunoSEQ multiplex PCR; TCRdb's table is partial and in-frame only. The table includes tens of thousands of clones, around 93% detected once. The sequencing used CD4+ T cells from blood, collected less than 26 months after liver transplant. All receptors come from a human patient who received a liver transplant. Some T cells may be transferred from the graft donor.

The CDR3: CASSSGQGGSGASYEQYF. In nucleotides, the CDR3 is TGCGCCAGCAGCTCAGGACAGGGGGGAAGCGGGGCTTCCTACGAGCAGTACTTC. The V gene is TRBV5-1, the J gene TRBJ2-5, with TRBD1 matching 10 bases. The assigned J gene may be wrong: the sequence end matches TRBJ2-7 better. The length of the CDR3 is 18 residues. CDR1 is SGHRS, CDR2 YFSETQ, per germline.

The CDR3 spells CASSHPGQIQETQYF. CDR3 DNA sequence: TGTGCCAGCAGTCACCCGGGACAGATACAAGAGACCCAGTACTTC. This chain links TRBV2 with TRBJ2-5; 7 positions agree with TRBD1. The CDR3 runs to 15 residues. The ends lost 5 bases at V and 2 bases at J; junction bases unmatched: 8. Germline lookup yields CDR1 SNHLY and CDR2 FYNNEI.

The rearrangement uses TRBV5-1 and TRBJ2-3, with 9 positions matching TRBD2. The ends lost 0 bases at V and 4 bases at J; junction bases unmatched: 6. Germline V gene sequence: CDR1 SGHRS, CDR2 YFSETQ. This CDR3 spans 16 amino acids. For the CDR3, the DNA is TGCGCCAGCAGCTTGGGTGCGGGAGGGCCCCCAGATACGCAGTATTTT. It encodes CASSLGAGGPPDTQYF. The whole variable domain, remainder taken from reference TRBV5-1 and TRBJ2-3, is KAGVTQTPRYLIKTRGQQVTLSCSPISGHRSVSWYQQTPGQGLQFLFEYFSETQRNKGNFPGRFSGRQFSNSRSEMNVSTLELGDSALYLCASSLGAGGPPDTQYFGPGTRLTVL.

V usage is TRBV28 and J usage is TRBJ2-5, with TRBD1 identical over 7 bases. Trimming cost V 5 bases and J 0 bases; bases outside gene matches: 6. The CDR3 length is 15 residues. Germline V gives CDR1 MDHEN, CDR2 SYDVKM. The CDR3: CASSRGTAYQETQYF. In DNA form, the CDR3 reads TGTGCCAGCAGTCGAGGGACAGCTTACCAAGAGACCCAGTACTTC.

In its sample, this clone was seen a few times. The chain couples TRBV5-1 to TRBJ2-1; 7 positions agree with TRBD2. CDR1 and CDR2 from the germline V gene are SGHRS and YFSETQ. CDR3 length: 16 amino acids. The J segment lost 0 bases and the V segment lost 4 bases, leaving 7 bases of the junction unmatched. The CDR3 DNA is TGCGCCAGCAGCGGAGGGACTACTAGCTCCTACAATGAGCAGTTCTTC. Translation gives CASSGGTTSSYNEQFF.

CDR3 in amino acids: CASSSIGTTNEKLFF. The CDR3, as DNA: TGTGCCAGTAGTTCCATCGGGACAACTAATGAAAAACTGTTTTTT. This chain links TRBV19 with TRBJ1-4; D remains ambiguous. V lost 5 bases, J lost 0 bases, and 10 bases lay in between. Germline lookup yields CDR1 LNHDA and CDR2 SQIVND (reference sequence). This CDR3 comprises 15 residues.

This clone was seen only once. V is TRBV5-6 and J is TRBJ2-5; D gene uncertain. Trimming took 0 bases from V and 5 from J, leaving 5 bases between them. CDR1 is SGHDT, CDR2 YYEEEE, per germline. This CDR3 has 12 residues. The CDR3 DNA reads as TGTGCCAGCAGCTTGGTGGGGGAGACCCAGTACTTC. Translating it yields CASSLVGETQYF.

This chain uses TRBV7-6 with TRBJ1-4; unclear D gene. In germline, CDR1 is SGHVS, CDR2 FNYEAQ. The CDR3 consists of 12 residues. With 4 bases removed from V and 8 bases from J, the gap between germline ends came to 8 bases. The CDR3: CASSSHGEKLFF. Here the CDR3 DNA reads TGTGCCAGCAGCTCGCATGGGGAAAAACTGTTTTTT.

The chain combines TRBV9 with TRBJ2-2, with TRBD1 matching 9 bases. Germline assignment: CDR1 SGDLS and CDR2 YYNGEE. This CDR3 comprises 15 residues. V gave up 0 bases and J gave up 6 bases; unmatched junction bases: 3. The DNA for the CDR3 is TGTGCCAGCAGCGTAGTACAGGGGGCGCCCGGGGAGCTGTTTTTT. Its translation: CASSVVQGAPGELFF.

The V call is TRBV6-1, the J call TRBJ2-7; D gene uncertain. CDR1 is MNHNS and CDR2 is SASEGT in the germline V gene. The V and J ends lost 7 bases and 3 bases respectively, with 13 bases between them. The CDR3 extends over 13 amino acids. Here the CDR3 reads CASMPQTLYEQYF. CDR3 sequence (DNA): TGTGCCAGCATGCCCCAGACCCTCTACGAGCAGTACTTC.

The chain links TRBV7-6 to TRBJ2-1; no firm D call. CDR1 is SGHVS and CDR2 is FNYEAQ in the germline V gene. Trimming took off 1 base at V and 5 bases at J, with 15 bases between the two ends. The CDR3 consists of 16 residues. CDR3 in amino acids: CASSLEGFSRNNEQFF. CDR3 DNA sequence: TGTGCCAGCAGCTTAGAGGGTTTTTCGCGAAACAATGAGCAGTTCTTC.

The chain has TRBV19 and TRBJ2-7, with 13 nucleotides matching TRBD2. J lost 7 bases, V lost 4 bases, and 4 bases had no gene match. The germline gives CDR1 LNHDA, CDR2 SQIVND (reference sequence). This CDR3 has 14 residues. Written as DNA, the CDR3 is TGTGCCAGTAGTAAGGGACTAGCGGGATATGAGCAGTACTTC. The encoded protein is CASSKGLAGYEQYF.

This sequence joins TRBV5-5 and TRBJ1-2; 7 bases align to TRBD1. This CDR3 contains 15 residues. After removal of 4 bases from V and 6 bases from J, the junction contained 12 bases not matched to a gene. The germline gives CDR1 SGHKS, CDR2 YYEKEE (reference sequence). The CDR3 DNA follows: TGTGCCAGCAGCCGGAACAGACAGGGCGGGAATGGCTACACCTTC. Translation: CASSRNRQGGNGYTF.

The rearrangement links TRBV7-3 to TRBJ2-1, with D tentatively TRBD2 (5 bases). Germline lookup yields CDR1 SGHTA and CDR2 FQGTGA. CDR3 length: 16 residues. Trimming left V 1 base short and J 3 bases short, with 13 bases between. CDR3 DNA: TGTGCCAGCAGCTTAATTCGGGGAGCCGGCTACAATGAGCAGTTCTTC. It codes for CASSLIRGAGYNEQFF. Full variable domain (rest looked up from reference TRBV7-3 and TRBJ2-1): GAGVSQTPSNKVTEKGKYVELRCDPISGHTALYWYRQSLGQGPEFLIYFQGTGAADDSGLPNDRFFAVRPEGSVSTLKIQRTERGDSAVYLCASSLIRGAGYNEQFFGPGTRLTVL.